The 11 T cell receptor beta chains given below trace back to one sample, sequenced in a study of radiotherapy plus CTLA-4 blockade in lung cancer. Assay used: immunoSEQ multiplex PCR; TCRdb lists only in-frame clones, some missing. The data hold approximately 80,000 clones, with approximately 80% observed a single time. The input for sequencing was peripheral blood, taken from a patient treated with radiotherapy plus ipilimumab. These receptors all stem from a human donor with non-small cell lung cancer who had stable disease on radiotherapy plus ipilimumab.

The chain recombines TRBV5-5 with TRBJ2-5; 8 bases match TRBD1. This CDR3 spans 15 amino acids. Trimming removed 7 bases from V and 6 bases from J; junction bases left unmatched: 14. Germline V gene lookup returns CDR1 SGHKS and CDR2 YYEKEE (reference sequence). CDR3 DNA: TGTGCCAGCGAGTCATCGGCAGGGGGCTTGAAGACCCAGTACTTC. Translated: CASESSAGGLKTQYF.

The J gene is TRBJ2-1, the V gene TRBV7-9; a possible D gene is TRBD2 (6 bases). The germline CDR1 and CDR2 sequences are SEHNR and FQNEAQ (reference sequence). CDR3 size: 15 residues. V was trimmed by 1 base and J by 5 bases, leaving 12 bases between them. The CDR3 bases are TGTGCCAGCAGCTTAGGTGGGGGGTGGAACAATGAGCAGTTCTTC. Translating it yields CASSLGGGWNNEQFF.

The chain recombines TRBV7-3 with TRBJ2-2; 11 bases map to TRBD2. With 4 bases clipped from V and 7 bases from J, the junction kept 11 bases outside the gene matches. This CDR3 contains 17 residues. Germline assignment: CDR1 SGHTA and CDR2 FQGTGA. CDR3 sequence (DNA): TGTGCCAGCAGCTCGCAGCCCCTAGCGGGAGGTCTCGGGGAGCTGTTTTTT. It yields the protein CASSSQPLAGGLGELFF.

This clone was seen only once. CDR3 in amino acids: CASSLATRGRGGYTF. The CDR3 nucleotides read TGTGCCAGCAGCTTAGCGACGCGGGGCCGAGGGGGCTACACCTTC. The rearrangement uses TRBV7-9 and TRBJ1-2; D perhaps matches TRBD1 (5 bases). The CDR3 is made up of 15 amino acids. V was pared by 0 bases and J by 8 bases, with 16 bases between. CDR1 and CDR2 (germline): SEHNR, FQNEAQ (reference sequence).

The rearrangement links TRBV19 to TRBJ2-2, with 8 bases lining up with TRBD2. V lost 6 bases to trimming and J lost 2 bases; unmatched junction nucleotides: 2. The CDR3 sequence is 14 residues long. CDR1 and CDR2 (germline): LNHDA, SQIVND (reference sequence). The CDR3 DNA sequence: TGTGCCAGTAGCAGCGGGGGTAACACCGGGGAGCTGTTTTTT. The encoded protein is CASSSGGNTGELFF.

The CDR3 reads CASSSLNRNQPQHF. The CDR3 DNA reads TGTGCCAGCAGTAGTCTTAACAGGAACCAGCCCCAGCATTTT. The chain joins TRBV2 to TRBJ1-5, with D perhaps TRBD1 (5 bases). The germline V gene encodes CDR1 SNHLY and CDR2 FYNNEI. The CDR3 covers 14 residues. The ends were cut back, 5 bases at V and 7 bases at J, with 15 bases in the middle.

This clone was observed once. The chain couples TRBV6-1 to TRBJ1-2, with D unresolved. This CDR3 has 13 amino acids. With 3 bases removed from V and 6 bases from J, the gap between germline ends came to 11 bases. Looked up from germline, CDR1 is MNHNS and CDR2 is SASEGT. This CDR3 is CASSEESGDGYTF. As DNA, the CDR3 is TGTGCCAGCAGTGAGGAGTCTGGGGATGGCTACACCTTC.

DNA for the CDR3: TGCGCCAGCAGCCAGGGGGCTGGTAATTCACCCCTCCACTTT. Translating gives CASSQGAGNSPLHF. The rearrangement joins TRBV4-1 to TRBJ1-6, with D perhaps matching TRBD1 (6 bases). Per the germline V gene, CDR1 is MGHRA and CDR2 is YSYEKL. Trimming took 3 bases from V and 6 from J, leaving 9 bases between them. The CDR3 is made up of 14 amino acids.

This CDR3 is CASSSTGQGDYEQYF. CDR3 coding DNA: TGTGCCAGCAGCTCGACTGGACAGGGAGACTACGAGCAGTACTTC. The chain is built from TRBV5-6 and TRBJ2-7; TRBD1 matches 8 bases. Trimming cost V 3 bases and J 3 bases; bases outside gene matches: 8. The CDR3 totals 15 residues. The germline gives CDR1 SGHDT, CDR2 YYEEEE.

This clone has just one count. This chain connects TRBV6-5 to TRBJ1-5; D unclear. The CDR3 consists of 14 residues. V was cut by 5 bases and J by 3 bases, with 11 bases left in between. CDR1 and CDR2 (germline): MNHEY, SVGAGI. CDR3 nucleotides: TGTGCCAGCAGTACGAGGAGAGACAATCAGCCCCAGCATTTT. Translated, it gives CASSTRRDNQPQHF.

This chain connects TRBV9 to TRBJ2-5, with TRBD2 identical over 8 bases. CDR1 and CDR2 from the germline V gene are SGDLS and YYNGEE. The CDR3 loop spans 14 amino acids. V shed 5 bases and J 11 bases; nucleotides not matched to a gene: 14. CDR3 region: CASSSGMAAREQYF. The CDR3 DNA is TGTGCCAGCAGTAGCGGGATGGCGGCGAGAGAGCAGTACTTC. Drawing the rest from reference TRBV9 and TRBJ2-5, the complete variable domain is DSGVTQTPKHLITATGQRVTLRCSPRSGDLSVYWYQQSLDQGLQFLIQYYNGEERAKGNILERFSAQQFPDLHSELNLSSLELGDSALYFCASSSGMAAREQYFGPGTRLLVL.